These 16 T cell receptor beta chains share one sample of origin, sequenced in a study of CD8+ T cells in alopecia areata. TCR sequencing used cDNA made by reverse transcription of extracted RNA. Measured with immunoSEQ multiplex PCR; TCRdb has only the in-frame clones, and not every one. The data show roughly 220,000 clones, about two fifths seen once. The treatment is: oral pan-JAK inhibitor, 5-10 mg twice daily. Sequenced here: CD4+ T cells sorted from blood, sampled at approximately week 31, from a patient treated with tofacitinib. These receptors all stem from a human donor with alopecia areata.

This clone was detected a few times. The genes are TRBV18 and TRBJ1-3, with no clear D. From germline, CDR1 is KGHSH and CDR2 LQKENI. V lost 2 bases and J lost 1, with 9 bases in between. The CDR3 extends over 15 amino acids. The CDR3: CASSPTSGSGNTIYF. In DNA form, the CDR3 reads TGTGCCAGCTCACCAACTTCGGGGTCTGGAAACACCATATATTTT.

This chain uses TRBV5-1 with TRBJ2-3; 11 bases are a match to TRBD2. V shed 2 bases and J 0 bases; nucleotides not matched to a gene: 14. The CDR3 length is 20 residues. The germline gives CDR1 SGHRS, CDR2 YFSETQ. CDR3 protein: CASSFPASGGKEPSTDTQYF. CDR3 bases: TGCGCCAGCAGCTTCCCAGCTAGCGGGGGGAAGGAACCTAGCACAGATACGCAGTATTTT.

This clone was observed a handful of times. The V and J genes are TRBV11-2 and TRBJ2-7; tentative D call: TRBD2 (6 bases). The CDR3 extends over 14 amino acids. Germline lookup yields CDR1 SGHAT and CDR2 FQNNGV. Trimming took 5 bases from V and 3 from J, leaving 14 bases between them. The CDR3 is CASSHPGTGYEQYF. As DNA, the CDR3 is TGTGCCAGCAGCCATCCCGGGACTGGCTACGAGCAGTACTTC.

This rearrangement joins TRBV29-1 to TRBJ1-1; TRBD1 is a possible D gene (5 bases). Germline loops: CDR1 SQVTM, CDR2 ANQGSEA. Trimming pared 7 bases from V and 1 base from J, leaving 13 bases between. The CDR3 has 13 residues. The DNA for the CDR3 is TGCAGCGGCGCGGGGCGGTCGAACACTGAAGCTTTCTTT. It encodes CSGAGRSNTEAFF. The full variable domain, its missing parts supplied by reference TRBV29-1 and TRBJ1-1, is SAVISQKPSRDICQRGTSLTIQCQVDSQVTMMFWYRQQPGQSLTLIATANQGSEATYESGFVIDKFPISRPNLTFSTLTVSNMSPEDSSIYLCSGAGRSNTEAFFGQGTRLTVV.

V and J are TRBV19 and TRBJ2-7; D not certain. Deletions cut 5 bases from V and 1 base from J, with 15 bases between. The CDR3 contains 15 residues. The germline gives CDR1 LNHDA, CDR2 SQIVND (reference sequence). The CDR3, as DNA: TGTGCCAGTAGTGCCTTTGCCTCTCTGTCCTACGAGCAGTACTTC. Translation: CASSAFASLSYEQYF.

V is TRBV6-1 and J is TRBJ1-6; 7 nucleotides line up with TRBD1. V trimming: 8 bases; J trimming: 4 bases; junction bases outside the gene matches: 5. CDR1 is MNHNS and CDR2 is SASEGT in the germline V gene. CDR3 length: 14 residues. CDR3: CASGAGGYNSPLHF. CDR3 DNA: TGTGCCAGCGGGGCAGGGGGATATAATTCACCCCTCCACTTT.

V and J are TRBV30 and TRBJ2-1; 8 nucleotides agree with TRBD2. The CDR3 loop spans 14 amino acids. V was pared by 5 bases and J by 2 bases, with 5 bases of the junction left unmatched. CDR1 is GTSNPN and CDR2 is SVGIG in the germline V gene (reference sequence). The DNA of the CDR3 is TGTGCCTGGGAACCGGGACTAGCCTACAATGAGCAGTTCTTC. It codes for CAWEPGLAYNEQFF.

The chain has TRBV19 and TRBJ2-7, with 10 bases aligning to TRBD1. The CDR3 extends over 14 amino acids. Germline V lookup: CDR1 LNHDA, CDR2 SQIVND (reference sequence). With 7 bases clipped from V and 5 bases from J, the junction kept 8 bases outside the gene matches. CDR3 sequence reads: CASNRGQGSHEQYF. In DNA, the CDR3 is TGTGCCAGTAATCGGGGACAGGGGAGCCACGAGCAGTACTTC.

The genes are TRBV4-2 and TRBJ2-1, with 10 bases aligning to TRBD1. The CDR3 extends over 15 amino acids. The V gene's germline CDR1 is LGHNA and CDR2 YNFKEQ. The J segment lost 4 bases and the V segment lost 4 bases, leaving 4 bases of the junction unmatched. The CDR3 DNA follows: TGTGCCAGCAGCCGTTGGACAGGGGGTTACAATGAGCAGTTCTTC. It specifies CASSRWTGGYNEQFF.

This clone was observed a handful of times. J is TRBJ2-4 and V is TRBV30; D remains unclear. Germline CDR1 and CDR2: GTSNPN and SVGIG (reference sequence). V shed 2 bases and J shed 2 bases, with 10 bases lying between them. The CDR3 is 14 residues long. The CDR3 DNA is TGTGCCTGGAGTATGCGTGGGCCCAAAAACATTCAGTACTTC. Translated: CAWSMRGPKNIQYF.

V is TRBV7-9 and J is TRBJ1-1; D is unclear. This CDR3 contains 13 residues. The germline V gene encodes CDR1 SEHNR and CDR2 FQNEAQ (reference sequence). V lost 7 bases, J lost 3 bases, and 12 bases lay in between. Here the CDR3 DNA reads TGTGCCAGCACAGACTCGCTAGACACTGAAGCTTTCTTT. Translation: CASTDSLDTEAFF. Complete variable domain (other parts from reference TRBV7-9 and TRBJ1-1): DTGVSQNPRHKITKRGQNVTFRCDPISEHNRLYWYRQTLGQGPEFLTYFQNEAQLEKSRLLSDRFSAERPKGSFSTLEIQRTEQGDSAMYLCASTDSLDTEAFFGQGTRLTVV.

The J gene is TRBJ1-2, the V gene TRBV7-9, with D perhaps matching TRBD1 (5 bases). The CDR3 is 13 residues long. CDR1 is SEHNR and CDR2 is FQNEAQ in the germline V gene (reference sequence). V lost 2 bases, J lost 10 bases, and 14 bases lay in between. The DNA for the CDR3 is TGTGCCAGCAGCTTAATAGGGGAGGGAACCTACACCTTC. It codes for CASSLIGEGTYTF.

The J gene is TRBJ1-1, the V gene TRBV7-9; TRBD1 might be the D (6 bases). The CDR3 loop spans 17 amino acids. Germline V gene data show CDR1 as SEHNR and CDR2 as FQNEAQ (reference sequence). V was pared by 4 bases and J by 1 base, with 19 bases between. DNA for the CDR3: TGTGCCAGCAGCTCCGGGGAGTGGGGGACAAAGAACACTGAAGCTTTCTTT. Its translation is CASSSGEWGTKNTEAFF.

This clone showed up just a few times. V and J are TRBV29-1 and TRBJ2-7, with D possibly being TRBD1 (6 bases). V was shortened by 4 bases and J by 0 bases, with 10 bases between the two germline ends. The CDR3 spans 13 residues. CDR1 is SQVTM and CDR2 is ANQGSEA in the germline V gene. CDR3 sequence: CSVAQGTSYEQYF. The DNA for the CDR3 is TGCAGCGTTGCCCAGGGGACCTCCTACGAGCAGTACTTC.

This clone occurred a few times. The CDR3 protein is CASSFVRSEQFF. In DNA, the CDR3 is TGCGCCAGCAGCTTTGTGCGTTCTGAGCAGTTCTTC. The V gene is TRBV5-1, the J gene TRBJ2-1; no clear D gene. Between the trimmed V and J ends, which lost 2 bases and 9 bases, there was a span of 9 bases. The length of the CDR3 is 12 residues. Germline values: CDR1 SGHRS, CDR2 YFSETQ. The whole variable domain, remainder taken from reference TRBV5-1 and TRBJ2-1, is KAGVTQTPRYLIKTRGQQVTLSCSPISGHRSVSWYQQTPGQGLQFLFEYFSETQRNKGNFPGRFSGRQFSNSRSEMNVSTLELGDSALYLCASSFVRSEQFFGPGTRLTVL.

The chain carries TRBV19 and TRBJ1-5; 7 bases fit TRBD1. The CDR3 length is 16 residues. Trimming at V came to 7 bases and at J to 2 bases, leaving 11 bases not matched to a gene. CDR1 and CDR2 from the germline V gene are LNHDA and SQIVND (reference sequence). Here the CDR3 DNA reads TGTGCCAGTACCCTAAGGGCTCAGGGGGGCAATCAGCCCCAGCATTTT. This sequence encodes CASTLRAQGGNQPQHF.